This T cell receptor beta chain was recorded in a study of T cell repertoires in cytomegalovirus infection. Across the study: Public TCR beta signatures provided an indication of both CMV infection and a matching HLA type.

General study results and limits: It was HLA-C-restricted CMV-specific TCR beta clonotypes that dominated the response ex vivo. Individuals carrying CMV plus the relevant HLA were identified by cumulative frequency of public TCR beta families.

TCRdb processed the reads anew with MiXCR; each CDR3 protein has one entry. Here the sample spans over 200,000 distinct CDR3 sequences, approximately 15% being singletons. This clonotype is termed large. Its antigen remains unidentified. V was pared by 1 base and J by 2 bases, with 14 bases between. The CDR3 loop spans 16 amino acids. Germline values: CDR1 SGHTA, CDR2 FQGNSA. This clonotype was obtained from a human donor in good health (CMV status not recorded). Some clones in this sample may be carry-over from other donors' samples. Sequenced sample: PBMCs. The chain carries TRBV7-2 and TRBJ1-2, with D possibly being TRBD1 (6 bases). Here the CDR3 DNA reads TGTGCCAGCAGCTTAGGTTCAGGGGTCCAGAACTATGGCTACACCTTC. Translated: CASSLGSGVQNYGYTF.